This TCR beta chain stems from a study of early T cells in non-severe SARS-CoV-2 infection. Individual cDNA molecules were tagged with unique molecular identifiers, the study reported. TCRdb reanalysed the 5' RACE reads using MiXCR and keeps one entry per CDR3 protein. This table holds tens of thousands of distinct CDR3 sequences, about 9.3% found once. This clonotype was counted ten times or more. Source material: whole blood. The TCR comes from an adult who was a healthcare worker with PCR-confirmed SARS-CoV-2 infection or an uninfected control (not recorded which).

The CDR3 spells CSARDQVDQPQHF. The CDR3, as DNA: TGCAGTGCTAGAGATCAGGTAGATCAGCCCCAGCATTTT. The gene calls are TRBV20-1 and TRBJ1-5; D gene ambiguous. Deletions cut 0 bases from V and 5 bases from J, with 8 bases between. The CDR3 runs to 13 residues. CDR1 is DFQATT, CDR2 SNEGSKA, per germline (reference sequence).